This T cell receptor (beta chain) was sequenced during a study of T cells in narcolepsy. Study background: Healthy controls were enrolled alongside patients with narcolepsy type 1 or type 2.

Trimming took 2 bases from V and 1 from J; bases not matched to a gene: 0. This CDR3 region has 14 residues. Germline values: CDR1 SGHTA, CDR2 FQGNSA. This clone was detected once. As yet, its antigen is unknown. The assay was immunoSEQ multiplex PCR, and TCRdb's table has in-frame clones only and misses some. The repertoire holds tens of thousands of clones, 70% to 90% seen once, with 1% to 1.5% in the top ten. Broader study findings: Autoreactive clonotypes reportedly recurred in blood of same and different patients, not controls. Some memory CD4+ repertoires had no autoreactive clone sequences.

This receptor was obtained from a human donor with narcolepsy. The J gene is TRBJ1-1, the V gene TRBV7-2; TRBD1 matches 8 bases. Sequencing was carried out using CD45RA- memory CD4+ T cells from PBMCs. CDR3 residues: CASSLQGANTEAFF. The DNA for the CDR3 is TGTGCCAGCAGCTTACAGGGGGCGAACACTGAAGCTTTCTTT.